These 2 T cell receptor beta chains originate from one sample sequenced in a study of cytomegalovirus exposure and HLA in healthy donors. Method: immunoSEQ multiplex PCR; TCRdb's copy keeps in-frame clones and lacks some. Of 150,000 or so clones in the sample, approximately 86% were seen once. Sequenced: PBMCs. Every receptor here comes from a human donor in good health.

The V call is TRBV6-6, the J call TRBJ2-7; 11 bases are a match to TRBD2. The CDR3 length is 14 residues. The germline V gene has CDR1 MNHNY and CDR2 SVGAGI (reference sequence). The CDR3 here is CASSVLAGDSEQYF. The CDR3 region has the DNA TGTGCGTCTTCAGTACTAGCGGGAGATTCCGAGCAGTACTTC.

The chain is built from TRBV18 and TRBJ1-5, with 7 bases fitting TRBD1. V lost 1 base, J lost 6 bases, and 6 bases stayed unmatched. The CDR3 is 15 amino acids. The germline gives CDR1 KGHSH, CDR2 LQKENI. The CDR3 here is CASSPQATGTQPQHF. The CDR3 DNA reads as TGTGCCAGCTCACCACAAGCGACAGGGACTCAGCCCCAGCATTTT.